What follows are 17 T cell receptor beta chains derived from one specimen sequenced in a study of shared clonotypes between healthy human individuals. Sequenced by immunoSEQ multiplex PCR; TCRdb stores in-frame clones only, minus some. Among around 1 million clones listed, approximately 80% were seen once. Sequencing was carried out using memory CD4+ T cells sorted from blood. Subset described: CD45RA-negative fraction. The receptors were gathered from a man aged 18 to 29 in good health.

V usage is TRBV7-4 and J usage is TRBJ2-7, with TRBD2 identical over 14 bases. The CDR3 length is 18 residues. Trimming cost V 5 bases and J 0 bases; bases outside gene matches: 9. Germline V CDR1 and CDR2: SGHVT, SQSDAQ. CDR3 region: CASSNPGTSGGSSYEQYF. The CDR3 DNA is TGTGCCAGCAGCAACCCAGGGACTAGCGGGGGTAGCTCCTACGAGCAGTACTTC.

This clone came up a few times. The chain has TRBV6-1 and TRBJ2-5; D not resolved. The CDR3 totals 13 residues. Trimming took 0 bases from V and 4 from J, leaving 6 bases between them. Germline V gene lookup returns CDR1 MNHNS and CDR2 SASEGT. CDR3 sequence reads: CASSEAQRETQYF. CDR3 nucleotide sequence: TGTGCCAGCAGTGAAGCGCAACGAGAGACCCAGTACTTC.

This chain connects TRBV7-9 to TRBJ1-4; 7 bases match TRBD1. The length of the CDR3 is 15 residues. Germline V CDR1 and CDR2: SEHNR, FQNEAQ (reference sequence). With V trimmed by 6 bases and J by 6 bases, 10 bases remained unmatched. CDR3 coding DNA: TGTGCCAGCAGTTCCAAGGGGGCTTCGGATGAAAAACTGTTTTTT. It encodes CASSSKGASDEKLFF. Together with reference TRBV7-9 and TRBJ1-4, the CDR3 gives the full variable domain: DTGVSQNPRHKITKRGQNVTFRCDPISEHNRLYWYRQTLGQGPEFLTYFQNEAQLEKSRLLSDRFSAERPKGSFSTLEIQRTEQGDSAMYLCASSSKGASDEKLFFGSGTQLSVL.

V is TRBV23-1 and J is TRBJ1-4; 8 bases match TRBD1. TRBV23-1 is an ORF for which the function is uncertain. J was trimmed by 7 bases and V by 5 bases; bases with no gene match: 9. The CDR3 has 15 residues. The CDR3 protein is CASSSLQGVGEKLFF. As DNA, the CDR3 is TGCGCCAGCAGTTCCCTACAGGGGGTAGGTGAAAAACTGTTTTTT.

The rearrangement joins TRBV5-1 to TRBJ2-3; D possibly corresponds to TRBD2 (6 bases). This CDR3 has 19 residues. Trimming cost V 3 bases and J 1 base, with 24 bases left between them. CDR1 SGHRS and CDR2 YFSETQ come from the germline V gene. Here the CDR3 DNA reads TGCGCCAGCAGCTCGGCGAGCGGGCTGGTCAATATGGGCACAGATACGCAGTATTTT. As protein: CASSSASGLVNMGTDTQYF.

This clone was observed a few times. For the CDR3, the DNA is TGTGCCTGGAGGCGACTAGTTTCAGATACGCAGTATTTT. It yields the protein CAWRRLVSDTQYF. The chain uses TRBV30 and TRBJ2-3; TRBD2 might be the D (6 bases). V dropped 3 bases and J dropped 4 bases, with 11 bases sitting between them. Looked up from germline, CDR1 is GTSNPN and CDR2 is SVGIG (reference sequence). The CDR3 is made up of 13 amino acids.

The gene calls are TRBV7-9 and TRBJ2-4; the match to TRBD2 covers 7 bases. CDR1 and CDR2 (germline): SEHNR, FQNEAQ (reference sequence). V gave up 6 bases and J gave up 8 bases; unmatched junction bases: 7. CDR3 length equals 13 residues. The CDR3 here is CASSSAGVDIQYF. The CDR3 DNA follows: TGTGCCAGCAGTTCCGCGGGGGTGGACATTCAGTACTTC.

Turning to this clone: This sample also contains other DNA sequences that code for the same CDR3. DNA for the CDR3: TGTGCCAGCAGTAGGGGACAATTGAATGAAAAACTGTTTTTT. It is translated as CASSRGQLNEKLFF. The chain is built from TRBV6-5 and TRBJ1-4; weak D call: TRBD1 (6 bases). Germline V gene sequence: CDR1 MNHEY, CDR2 SVGAGI. CDR3 length: 14 amino acids. V lost 5 bases and J 5 bases, leaving 12 bases between the germline ends.

The genes are TRBV28 and TRBJ1-6, with 8 bases fitting TRBD1. This CDR3 region has 14 residues. V shed 1 base, J shed 9 bases, and the junction held 2 bases outside the gene matches. The germline V gene has CDR1 MDHEN and CDR2 SYDVKM. The CDR3 region has the DNA TGTGCCAGCAGTTTATTGACAGGGGCTTCACCCCTCCACTTT. This codes for CASSLLTGASPLHF. Supplemented by reference TRBV28 and TRBJ1-6, the full variable domain reads DVKVTQSSRYLVKRTGEKVFLECVQDMDHENMFWYRQDPGLGLRLIYFSYDVKMKEKGDIPEGYSVSREKKERFSLILESASTNQTSMYLCASSLLTGASPLHFGNGTRLTVT.

Details on this clone: One junction end disagrees with the germline gene, perhaps due to a read error. The J gene is TRBJ1-5, the V gene TRBV4-1; TRBD1 agrees at 8 bases. Germline V gene data show CDR1 as MGHRA and CDR2 as YSYEKL. This CDR3 comprises 17 residues. The CDR3 DNA follows: TGCGCCAGCAGTCAAGAGGGAACGGGACAGGGCAATCAGCCCCAGCATTTT. It translates to CASSQEGTGQGNQPQHF.

The rearrangement links TRBV7-8 to TRBJ2-3; no reliable D call. The V gene lost 1 base and the J gene lost 2 bases, with 4 bases spanning the gap. In germline, CDR1 is SGHVS, CDR2 FQNEAQ. This CDR3 has 13 residues. CDR3 sequence: CASSLGVTDTQYF. The CDR3 bases are TGTGCCAGCAGCTTAGGGGTCACAGATACGCAGTATTTT. The complete variable domain, with remaining parts taken from reference TRBV7-8 and TRBJ2-3, reads GAGVSQSPRYKVAKRGQDVALRCDPISGHVSLFWYQQALGQGPEFLTYFQNEAQLDKSGLPSDRFFAERPEGSVSTLKIQRTQQEDSAVYLCASSLGVTDTQYFGPGTRLTVL.

The chain links TRBV6-5 to TRBJ1-1, with D possibly matching TRBD1 (5 bases). CDR3 length equals 13 residues. With 2 bases removed from V and 6 bases from J, the gap between germline ends came to 10 bases. From germline, CDR1 is MNHEY and CDR2 SVGAGI. CDR3 region: CASSYVRGSEAFF. DNA for the CDR3: TGTGCCAGCAGTTACGTAAGGGGTTCTGAAGCTTTCTTT.

This chain connects TRBV2 to TRBJ2-5; D possibly corresponds to TRBD2 (5 bases). Trimming cost V 5 bases and J 5 bases, with 21 bases left between them. The CDR3 spans 16 residues. The germline gives CDR1 SNHLY, CDR2 FYNNEI. Here the CDR3 DNA reads TGTGCCAGCAGTTCTCCGAGGCGACAAGGGAGCGAGACCCAGTACTTC. Translated: CASSSPRRQGSETQYF.

V gene TRBV6-1 combines with J gene TRBJ1-6; D is unclear. Germline assignment: CDR1 MNHNS and CDR2 SASEGT. The V and J ends lost 7 bases and 8 bases respectively, with 9 bases between them. This CDR3 region has 12 residues. Here the CDR3 DNA reads TGTGCCAGCATTCGTGCGGATTCACCCCTCCACTTT. It codes for CASIRADSPLHF.

This clone has a single count. The genes are TRBV7-8 and TRBJ2-1; 7 positions agree with TRBD1. Germline values: CDR1 SGHVS, CDR2 FQNEAQ. This CDR3 comprises 13 residues. J gave up 7 bases and V 5 bases, and 5 bases lay outside the gene matches. CDR3 DNA: TGTGCCAGCAGCCCGGGACAGCTAAATGAGCAGTTCTTC. Amino acids: CASSPGQLNEQFF. Supplemented by reference TRBV7-8 and TRBJ2-1, the full variable domain reads GAGVSQSPRYKVAKRGQDVALRCDPISGHVSLFWYQQALGQGPEFLTYFQNEAQLDKSGLPSDRFFAERPEGSVSTLKIQRTQQEDSAVYLCASSPGQLNEQFFGPGTRLTVL.

Of note for this clone: Within the sample, other DNA sequences also encode this same CDR3. This sequence joins TRBV18 and TRBJ2-1; D ambiguous. The CDR3 has 15 amino acids. V was clipped by 3 bases and J by 0 bases, with 9 bases between them. Germline lookup yields CDR1 KGHSH and CDR2 LQKENI. The CDR3 region is CASSPRRSSYNEQFF. CDR3 nucleotides: TGTGCCAGCTCACCGCGAAGGAGCTCCTACAATGAGCAGTTCTTC.

Of note for this clone: The sample has other DNA sequences that encode this CDR3 too. The J gene is TRBJ2-3, the V gene TRBV7-2; D call uncertain. V was trimmed by 5 bases and J by 0 bases, leaving 9 bases between them. From germline, CDR1 is SGHTA and CDR2 FQGNSA. The CDR3 runs to 14 residues. In DNA, the CDR3 is TGTGCCAGCAGCCGTGGGATTAGCACAGATACGCAGTATTTT. Amino acid sequence: CASSRGISTDTQYF.